Below are 32 T cell receptor beta chains sequenced from a single sample in a study of T cells after somatic rescue of genetic block. The data were produced by immunoSEQ multiplex PCR, yet TCRdb's version contains in-frame clones alone and is incomplete. The data show 110,000 or so clones, around nine tenths seen once. Sequences were obtained from peripheral blood mononuclear cells (PBMCs). Source of these receptors: a woman between 18 and 30 years old.

This clone was counted a few times. This rearrangement joins TRBV15 to TRBJ1-1; the D is unclear. This CDR3 has 12 residues. The germline gives CDR1 LNHNV, CDR2 YYDKDF (reference sequence). V was pared by 7 bases and J by 3 bases, with 9 bases between. The CDR3 here is CATTGRDTEAFF. The CDR3 DNA reads as TGTGCCACCACCGGGAGGGACACTGAAGCTTTCTTT.

The J gene is TRBJ2-5, the V gene TRBV9; 10 bases are a match to TRBD2. CDR3 length: 18 amino acids. V shed 2 bases, J shed 1 base, and the junction held 11 bases outside the gene matches. Germline CDR1 is SGDLS and CDR2 is YYNGEE. The CDR3 is CASSVSSGTSVFQETQYF. The CDR3 bases are TGTGCCAGCAGCGTCTCCTCCGGGACTAGCGTATTCCAAGAGACCCAGTACTTC.

The chain has TRBV7-9 and TRBJ1-1, with TRBD1 matching over 9 bases. J gave up 6 bases and V 1 base, and 6 bases lay outside the gene matches. This CDR3 region has 15 residues. CDR1 is SEHNR, CDR2 FQNEAQ, per germline (reference sequence). The CDR3 sequence: CASSLVGQGNPEAFF. CDR3 DNA sequence: TGTGCCAGCAGCTTAGTAGGACAGGGGAATCCTGAAGCTTTCTTT.

This sequence joins TRBV10-3 and TRBJ1-1; D possibly corresponds to TRBD1 (5 bases). V lost 4 bases, J lost 5 bases, and 14 bases lay in between. Germline V gene sequence: CDR1 ENHRY, CDR2 SYGVKD. The CDR3 is made up of 14 amino acids. CDR3 in amino acids: CAISGQGEDTEAFF. CDR3 nucleotide sequence: TGTGCCATCAGTGGCCAGGGAGAGGATACTGAAGCTTTCTTT.

J is TRBJ1-5 and V is TRBV19; D remains ambiguous. Trimming shortened V by 5 bases and J by 7 bases, and 18 bases separated the two germline ends. Germline values: CDR1 LNHDA, CDR2 SQIVND (reference sequence). The CDR3 spans 15 residues. CDR3 bases: TGTGCCAGTAGTCCCCCAGGATCCCCTGGGCAGCCCCAGCATTTT. This translates into CASSPPGSPGQPQHF.

This clone appeared a single time. The gene calls are TRBV28 and TRBJ2-7; 11 bases are a match to TRBD1. J lost 6 bases, V lost 10 bases, and 11 bases had no gene match. Germline lookup yields CDR1 MDHEN and CDR2 SYDVKM. This CDR3 is 14 amino acids long. CDR3 nucleotide sequence: TGTGCCACACAAGCGGTGGACAGGGGGCGCGAGCAGTACTTC. Its translation is CATQAVDRGREQYF. Variable domain in full (rest from reference TRBV28 and TRBJ2-7): DVKVTQSSRYLVKRTGEKVFLECVQDMDHENMFWYRQDPGLGLRLIYFSYDVKMKEKGDIPEGYSVSREKKERFSLILESASTNQTSMYLCATQAVDRGREQYFGPGTRLTVT.

In this sample, this clone turned up a few times. The chain is built from TRBV5-6 and TRBJ1-6, with 8 positions matching TRBD1. Germline V CDR1 and CDR2: SGHDT, YYEEEE. Losses at the gene ends were 4 bases for V and 16 bases for J; bases not matched to a gene: 7. The CDR3 runs to 12 residues. DNA for the CDR3: TGTGCCAGCAGCACTGGGACAGGTGGACTCCACTTT. Translated, it gives CASSTGTGGLHF.

The CDR3 DNA reads TGTGCCAGCAGCGTAGCCGGGACGGGGGGCACTGAAGCTTTCTTT. Translating it yields CASSVAGTGGTEAFF. The V call is TRBV9, the J call TRBJ1-1; tentative D call: TRBD1 (5 bases). CDR3 length: 15 amino acids. Germline assignment: CDR1 SGDLS and CDR2 YYNGEE. Trimming took off 0 bases at V and 4 bases at J, with 13 bases between the two ends.

The J gene is TRBJ2-4, the V gene TRBV5-1, with TRBD1 matching 7 bases. Per the germline V gene, CDR1 is SGHRS and CDR2 is YFSETQ. The CDR3 loop spans 15 amino acids. V trimming: 4 bases; J trimming: 4 bases; junction bases outside the gene matches: 8. For the CDR3, the DNA is TGCGCCAGCAGCCCCCGACAGGGCACTAAAAACATTCAGTACTTC. Amino acids: CASSPRQGTKNIQYF.

The gene calls are TRBV5-4 and TRBJ1-1; D is undetermined. Germline CDR1 is SGHNT and CDR2 is YYREEE (reference sequence). The CDR3 is made up of 13 amino acids. The V end lost 0 bases, the J end lost 0 bases, and 3 bases lay between the germline ends. CDR3 coding DNA: TGTGCCAGCAGCTTGGTTGTGAACACTGAAGCTTTCTTT. It encodes CASSLVVNTEAFF. Full variable domain (remainder filled in from reference TRBV5-4 and TRBJ1-1): ETGVTQSPTHLIKTRGQQVTLRCSSQSGHNTVSWYQQALGQGPQFIFQYYREEENGRGNFPPRFSGLQFPNYSSELNVNALELDDSALYLCASSLVVNTEAFFGQGTRLTVV.

This chain joins TRBV2 and TRBJ2-7, with TRBD1 as a possible D gene (6 bases). Germline lookup yields CDR1 SNHLY and CDR2 FYNNEI. The CDR3 is 13 residues long. Trimming shortened V by 6 bases and J by 5 bases, and 14 bases separated the two germline ends. CDR3 sequence: CASRETGTDEQYF. The CDR3 DNA is TGTGCCAGCAGGGAAACAGGGACCGACGAGCAGTACTTC.

The V call is TRBV28, the J call TRBJ1-1; D perhaps matches TRBD1 (6 bases). There are 15 residues in the CDR3. The germline gives CDR1 MDHEN, CDR2 SYDVKM. V was pared by 6 bases and J by 0 bases, with 14 bases between. CDR3 nucleotide sequence: TGTGCCAGCAGCCCCTCCAGGGGACTGAACACTGAAGCTTTCTTT. Translated: CASSPSRGLNTEAFF.

The genes are TRBV5-1 and TRBJ2-3; 8 positions match TRBD1. The CDR3 spans 14 residues. CDR1 is SGHRS and CDR2 is YFSETQ in the germline V gene. With 5 bases clipped from V and 6 bases from J, the junction kept 8 bases outside the gene matches. For the CDR3, the DNA is TGCGCCAGCAGAACGGGACAGGACGGGGATACGCAGTATTTT. Amino acids: CASRTGQDGDTQYF.

The V and J genes are TRBV6-1 and TRBJ2-7, with a tentative D call TRBD2 (6 bases). CDR1 is MNHNS, CDR2 SASEGT, per germline. The CDR3 length is 13 residues. Trimming stripped 6 bases from V and 4 bases from J, with 13 bases between. The CDR3 sequence: CASSLEGIYEQYF. For the CDR3, the DNA is TGTGCCAGCAGCCTGGAGGGAATATACGAGCAGTACTTC.

This chain uses TRBV4-3 with TRBJ2-1, with 8 bases fitting TRBD1. The J segment lost 6 bases and the V segment lost 4 bases, leaving 11 bases of the junction unmatched. CDR1 LGHNA and CDR2 YSLEER come from the germline V gene. The CDR3 totals 16 residues. The CDR3 coding sequence is TGCGCCAGCAGCCGTTCTTTTTCGACAGGGGTCAATGAGCAGTTCTTC. Translating gives CASSRSFSTGVNEQFF.

The chain joins TRBV2 to TRBJ2-3; D uncertain. V lost 8 bases and J 5 bases, leaving 11 bases between the germline ends. The length of the CDR3 is 12 residues. Germline lookup yields CDR1 SNHLY and CDR2 FYNNEI. CDR3 amino acids: CASRDTLDTQYF. CDR3 DNA sequence: TGTGCCAGCCGCGATACCTTAGATACGCAGTATTTT.

This clone has a handful of counts. The genes are TRBV6-4 and TRBJ2-1; 8 positions agree with TRBD2. The CDR3 consists of 15 residues. Trimming at V came to 4 bases and at J to 8 bases, leaving 10 bases not matched to a gene. Per the germline V gene, CDR1 is MRHNA and CDR2 is SNTAGT. DNA for the CDR3: TGTGCCAGCAGTGTATCCAGCGGGGGAATAGATGAGCAGTTCTTC. As protein: CASSVSSGGIDEQFF.

The gene calls are TRBV5-4 and TRBJ2-5; D may be TRBD2 (7 bases). This CDR3 contains 15 residues. Trimming shortened V by 2 bases and J by 5 bases, and 16 bases separated the two germline ends. Germline V gene data show CDR1 as SGHNT and CDR2 as YYREEE (reference sequence). The CDR3 nucleotides read TGTGCCAGCAGCTTAAACAGGGCGGGGGAGGAGACCCAGTACTTC. It encodes CASSLNRAGEETQYF. The full variable domain, with the rest looked up from reference TRBV5-4 and TRBJ2-5, is ETGVTQSPTHLIKTRGQQVTLRCSSQSGHNTVSWYQQALGQGPQFIFQYYREEENGRGNFPPRFSGLQFPNYSSELNVNALELDDSALYLCASSLNRAGEETQYFGPGTRLLVL.

The rearrangement links TRBV7-3 to TRBJ2-5; 8 nucleotides match TRBD1. Germline values: CDR1 SGHTA, CDR2 FQGTGA. This CDR3 contains 13 residues. The ends lost 5 bases at V and 4 bases at J; junction bases unmatched: 3. The CDR3 sequence: CASSPGQGETQYF. As DNA, the CDR3 is TGTGCCAGCAGCCCCGGACAGGGAGAGACCCAGTACTTC.

This clone has only one observation. The V and J genes are TRBV6-1 and TRBJ1-5, with 9 bases identical to TRBD1. This CDR3 contains 13 residues. With 5 bases clipped from V and 5 bases from J, the junction kept 1 base outside the gene matches. Germline values: CDR1 MNHNS, CDR2 SASEGT. CDR3 sequence: CASSRTGDQPQHF. CDR3 in DNA: TGTGCCAGCAGTAGGACAGGGGATCAGCCCCAGCATTTT.

The chain has TRBV30 and TRBJ1-2; the D is unclear. The germline gives CDR1 GTSNPN, CDR2 SVGIG (reference sequence). The CDR3 totals 12 residues. V lost 2 bases, J lost 4 bases, and 8 bases lay in between. CDR3 sequence (DNA): TGTGCCTGGAGTCCGGCTTCCTATGGCTACACCTTC. Translation gives CAWSPASYGYTF.

The chain employs TRBV2 and TRBJ2-7; a weak D match, TRBD1 (5 bases). Trimming took off 6 bases at V and 1 base at J, with 13 bases between the two ends. The CDR3 sequence is 14 residues long. Germline values: CDR1 SNHLY, CDR2 FYNNEI. Here the CDR3 reads CASSREGPSYEQYF. As DNA, the CDR3 is TGTGCCAGCAGCAGGGAAGGACCTTCCTACGAGCAGTACTTC.

This clone was recorded only once. The rearrangement joins TRBV5-5 to TRBJ1-5, with D possibly being TRBD1 (5 bases). Trimming pared 3 bases from V and 0 bases from J, leaving 13 bases between. The CDR3 runs 16 residues. From germline, CDR1 is SGHKS and CDR2 YYEKEE (reference sequence). The CDR3: CASSWDGGFSNQPQHF. The CDR3 DNA reads TGTGCCAGCAGCTGGGACGGTGGGTTTAGCAATCAGCCCCAGCATTTT.

This clone was counted once. The chain carries TRBV7-6 and TRBJ1-4; D not certain. Germline V CDR1 and CDR2: SGHVS, FNYEAQ. The V end lost 2 bases, the J end lost 4 bases, and 8 bases lay between the germline ends. The CDR3 extends over 14 amino acids. The CDR3 loop reads CASSLTELNEKLFF. CDR3 nucleotides: TGTGCCAGCAGCTTAACAGAACTTAATGAAAAACTGTTTTTT.

The chain has TRBV4-1 and TRBJ2-3; D gene unclear. Germline V lookup: CDR1 MGHRA, CDR2 YSYEKL. The CDR3 loop spans 15 amino acids. Between the trimmed V and J ends, which lost 0 bases and 2 bases, there was a span of 9 bases. CDR3 protein: CASSQERAHTDTQYF. The CDR3 DNA sequence: TGCGCCAGCAGCCAAGAACGGGCCCACACAGATACGCAGTATTTT.

This chain connects TRBV5-1 to TRBJ1-1; no clear D. V shed 0 bases and J shed 3 bases, with 9 bases lying between them. The germline V gene has CDR1 SGHRS and CDR2 YFSETQ. There are 14 residues in the CDR3. The CDR3 protein is CASSLGGLDTEAFF. The CDR3 coding sequence is TGCGCCAGCAGCTTGGGAGGGTTGGACACTGAAGCTTTCTTT.

This clone was observed a single time. V and J are TRBV9 and TRBJ2-1; D tentatively reads TRBD1 or TRBD2 (6 bases each). The V gene's germline CDR1 is SGDLS and CDR2 YYNGEE. The CDR3 totals 15 residues. Trimming stripped 0 bases from V and 5 bases from J, with 12 bases between. CDR3 residues: CASSVARGPHNEQFF. DNA of the CDR3: TGTGCCAGCAGCGTAGCCCGGGGGCCCCACAATGAGCAGTTCTTC.

The chain uses TRBV27 and TRBJ1-2; 8 positions agree with TRBD1. J gave up 4 bases and V 5 bases, and 9 bases lay outside the gene matches. Germline V gives CDR1 MNHEY, CDR2 SMNVEV (reference sequence). CDR3 size: 15 residues. This CDR3 is CASSPSTGASYGYTF. DNA of the CDR3: TGTGCCAGCAGTCCATCGACAGGGGCAAGCTATGGCTACACCTTC.

V usage is TRBV6-1 and J usage is TRBJ2-5, with D unclear. Trimming shortened V by 3 bases and J by 5 bases, and 10 bases separated the two germline ends. Looked up from germline, CDR1 is MNHNS and CDR2 is SASEGT. The CDR3 has 13 residues. DNA for the CDR3: TGTGCCAGCAGTGACACATCGTACGAGACCCAGTACTTC. Protein: CASSDTSYETQYF.

This clone was recorded only once. The chain couples TRBV6-5 to TRBJ1-1, with D perhaps matching TRBD1 (6 bases). Germline-derived CDR1 and CDR2 are MNHEY and SVGAGI. CDR3 length: 12 amino acids. The V and J ends lost 6 bases and 7 bases respectively, with 12 bases between them. The CDR3 sequence: CASSLDRSEAFF. Here the CDR3 DNA reads TGTGCCAGCAGCCTCGACAGGAGTGAAGCTTTCTTT.

This clone was observed many times. The chain joins TRBV19 to TRBJ1-3; TRBD1 matches 7 bases. The CDR3 loop spans 14 amino acids. The germline CDR1 and CDR2 sequences are LNHDA and SQIVND (reference sequence). The V gene end was trimmed by 4 bases and the J gene end by 2 bases; junction bases not matched to a gene: 2. This CDR3 reads CASSRGGPGNTIYF. As DNA, the CDR3 is TGTGCCAGTAGTAGAGGGGGCCCTGGAAACACCATATATTTT.

The gene calls are TRBV5-1 and TRBJ2-2, with D possibly being TRBD1 (5 bases). The germline V gene has CDR1 SGHRS and CDR2 YFSETQ. The CDR3 extends over 16 amino acids. Between the trimmed V and J ends, which lost 2 bases and 0 bases, there was a span of 11 bases. CDR3 bases: TGCGCCAGCAGCTTAAGTACAGGCTCGAACACCGGGGAGCTGTTTTTT. Protein product: CASSLSTGSNTGELFF.